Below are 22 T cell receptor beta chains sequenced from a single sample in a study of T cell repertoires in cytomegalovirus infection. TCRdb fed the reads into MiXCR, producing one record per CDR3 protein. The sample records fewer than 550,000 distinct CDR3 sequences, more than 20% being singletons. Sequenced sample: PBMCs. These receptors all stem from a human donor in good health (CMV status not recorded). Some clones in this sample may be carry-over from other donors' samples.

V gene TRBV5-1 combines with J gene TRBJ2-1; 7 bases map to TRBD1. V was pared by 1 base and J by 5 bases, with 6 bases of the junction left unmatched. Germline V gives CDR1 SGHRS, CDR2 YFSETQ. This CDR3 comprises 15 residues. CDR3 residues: CASSLKGAQDNEQFF. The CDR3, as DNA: TGCGCCAGCAGCTTGAAGGGGGCTCAAGACAATGAGCAGTTCTTC.

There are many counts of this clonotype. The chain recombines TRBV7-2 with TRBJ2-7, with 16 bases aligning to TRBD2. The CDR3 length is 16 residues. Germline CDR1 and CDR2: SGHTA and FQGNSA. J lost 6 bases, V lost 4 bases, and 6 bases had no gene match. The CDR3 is CASSWGLAGGRGEQYF. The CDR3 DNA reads TGTGCCAGCAGCTGGGGACTAGCGGGAGGGCGGGGCGAGCAGTACTTC.

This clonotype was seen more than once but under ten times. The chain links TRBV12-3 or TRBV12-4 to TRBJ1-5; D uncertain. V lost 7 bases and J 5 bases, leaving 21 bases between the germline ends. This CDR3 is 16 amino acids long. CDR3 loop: CASTSAPGSFDQPQHF. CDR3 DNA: TGTGCCAGCACCTCCGCCCCTGGTAGTTTCGATCAGCCCCAGCATTTT.

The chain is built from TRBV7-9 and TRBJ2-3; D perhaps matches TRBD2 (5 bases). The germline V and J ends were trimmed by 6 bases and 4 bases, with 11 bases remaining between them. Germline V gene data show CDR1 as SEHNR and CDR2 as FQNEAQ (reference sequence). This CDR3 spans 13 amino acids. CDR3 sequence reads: CASSEGRPDTQYF. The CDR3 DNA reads TGTGCCAGCAGTGAGGGAAGGCCAGATACGCAGTATTTT.

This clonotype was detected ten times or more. The CDR3 bases are TGTGCCAGCAGCTTAGCGCCGTGGCGGGAGGACCCCTACGAGCAGTACTTC. Its protein is CASSLAPWREDPYEQYF. The V call is TRBV7-2, the J call TRBJ2-7; 8 bases are a match to TRBD2. This CDR3 has 17 residues. Germline V gene lookup returns CDR1 SGHTA and CDR2 FQGNSA. V lost 0 bases to trimming and J lost 2 bases; unmatched junction nucleotides: 9.

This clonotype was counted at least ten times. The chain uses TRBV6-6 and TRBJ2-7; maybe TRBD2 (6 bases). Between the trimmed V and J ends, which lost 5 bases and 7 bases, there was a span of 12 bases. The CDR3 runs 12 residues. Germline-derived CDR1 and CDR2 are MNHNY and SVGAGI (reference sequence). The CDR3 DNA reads TGTGCCAGCAGTCCGACTAGTTTTGAGCAGTACGTC. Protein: CASSPTSFEQYV.

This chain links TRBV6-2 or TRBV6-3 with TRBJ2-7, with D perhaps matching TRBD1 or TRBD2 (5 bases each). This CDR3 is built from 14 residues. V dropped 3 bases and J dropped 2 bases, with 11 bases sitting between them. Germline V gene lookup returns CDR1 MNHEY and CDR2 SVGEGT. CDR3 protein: CASSYPGPTYEQYV. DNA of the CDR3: TGTGCCAGCAGTTATCCGGGACCCACCTACGAGCAGTACGTC.

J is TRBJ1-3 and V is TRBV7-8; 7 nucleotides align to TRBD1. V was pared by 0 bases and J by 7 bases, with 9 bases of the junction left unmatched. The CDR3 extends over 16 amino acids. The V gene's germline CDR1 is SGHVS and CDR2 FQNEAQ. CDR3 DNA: TGTGCCAGCAGCTTAGCGCATGAGACAGGGTTTAACACCATATATTTT. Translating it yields CASSLAHETGFNTIYF.

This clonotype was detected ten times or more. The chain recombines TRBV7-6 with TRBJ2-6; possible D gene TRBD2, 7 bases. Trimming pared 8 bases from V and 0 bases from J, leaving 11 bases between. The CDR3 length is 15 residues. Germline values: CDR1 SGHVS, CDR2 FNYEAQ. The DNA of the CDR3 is TGTGCCAGCCGGGGGGCAGCCTCTGGGGCCAACGTCCTGACTTTC. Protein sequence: CASRGAASGANVLTF.

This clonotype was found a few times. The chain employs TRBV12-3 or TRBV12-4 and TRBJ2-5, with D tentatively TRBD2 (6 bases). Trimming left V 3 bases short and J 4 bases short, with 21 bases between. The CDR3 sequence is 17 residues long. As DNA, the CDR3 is TGTGCCAGCAGTTTCGAGGAGGCGGGATTGGGAGGAGAGACCCAGTACTTC. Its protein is CASSFEEAGLGGETQYF.

CDR3 region: CSARDLIGNYGYTF. In DNA form, the CDR3 reads TGCAGTGCTAGAGATCTGATAGGAAACTATGGCTACACCTTC. The chain combines TRBV20-1 with TRBJ1-2; D gene uncertain. Germline V gene sequence: CDR1 DFQATT, CDR2 SNEGSKA (reference sequence). The V gene lost 0 bases and the J gene lost 2 bases, with 10 bases spanning the gap. The CDR3 is 14 residues long.

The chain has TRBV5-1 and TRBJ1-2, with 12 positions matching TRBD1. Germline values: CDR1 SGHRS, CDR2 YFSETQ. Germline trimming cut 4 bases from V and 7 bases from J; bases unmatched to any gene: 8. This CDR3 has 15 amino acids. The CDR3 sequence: CASSVAGTGGFGYTF. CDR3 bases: TGCGCCAGCAGCGTAGCCGGGACAGGGGGCTTTGGCTACACCTTC. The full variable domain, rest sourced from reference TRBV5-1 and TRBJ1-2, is KAGVTQTPRYLIKTRGQQVTLSCSPISGHRSVSWYQQTPGQGLQFLFEYFSETQRNKGNFPGRFSGRQFSNSRSEMNVSTLELGDSALYLCASSVAGTGGFGYTFGSGTRLTVV.

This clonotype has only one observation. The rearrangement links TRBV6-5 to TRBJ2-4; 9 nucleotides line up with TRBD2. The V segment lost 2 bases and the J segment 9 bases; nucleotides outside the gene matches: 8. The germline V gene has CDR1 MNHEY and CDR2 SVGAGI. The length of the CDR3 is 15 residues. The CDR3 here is CASSYGGRANGIQYF. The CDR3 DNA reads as TGTGCCAGCAGTTACGGCGGGAGGGCAAACGGCATTCAGTACTTC.

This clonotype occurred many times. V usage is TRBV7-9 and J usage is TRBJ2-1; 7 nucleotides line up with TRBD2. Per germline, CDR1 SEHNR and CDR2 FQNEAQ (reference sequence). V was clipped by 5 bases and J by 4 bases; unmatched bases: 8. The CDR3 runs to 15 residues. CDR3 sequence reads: CASSPGTNSYNEQFF. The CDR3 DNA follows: TGTGCCAGCAGCCCTGGGACTAACTCTTACAATGAGCAGTTCTTC.

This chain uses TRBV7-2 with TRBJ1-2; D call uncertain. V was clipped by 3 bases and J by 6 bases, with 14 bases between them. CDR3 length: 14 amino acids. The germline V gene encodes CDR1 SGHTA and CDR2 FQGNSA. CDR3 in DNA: TGTGCCAGCAGCTTTCAAAACGTCGGAAATGGCTACACCTTC. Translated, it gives CASSFQNVGNGYTF.

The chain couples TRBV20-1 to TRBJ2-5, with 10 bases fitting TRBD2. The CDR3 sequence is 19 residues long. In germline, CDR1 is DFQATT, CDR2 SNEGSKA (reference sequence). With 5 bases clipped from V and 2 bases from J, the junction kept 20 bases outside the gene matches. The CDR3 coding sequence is TGCAGTGCTCCCCCTCTCCTAGCGGGAGTGGGGGCCCCACAAGAGACCCAGTACTTC. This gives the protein CSAPPLLAGVGAPQETQYF.

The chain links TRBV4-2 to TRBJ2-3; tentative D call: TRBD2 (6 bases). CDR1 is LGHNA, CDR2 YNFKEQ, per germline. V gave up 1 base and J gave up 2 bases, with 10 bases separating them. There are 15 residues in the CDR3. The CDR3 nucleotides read TGTGCCAGCAGCCAAGGGGGACTCCACACAGATACGCAGTATTTT. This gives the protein CASSQGGLHTDTQYF.

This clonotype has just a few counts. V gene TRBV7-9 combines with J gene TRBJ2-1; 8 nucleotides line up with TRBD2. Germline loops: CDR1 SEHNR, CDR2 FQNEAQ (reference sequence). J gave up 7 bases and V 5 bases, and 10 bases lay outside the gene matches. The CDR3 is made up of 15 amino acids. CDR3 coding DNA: TGTGCCAGCAGCGCCCGGGGGGGTGTCGAGAATGAGCAGTTCTTC. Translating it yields CASSARGGVENEQFF. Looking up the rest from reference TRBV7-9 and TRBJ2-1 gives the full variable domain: DTGVSQNPRHKITKRGQNVTFRCDPISEHNRLYWYRQTLGQGPEFLTYFQNEAQLEKSRLLSDRFSAERPKGSFSTLEIQRTEQGDSAMYLCASSARGGVENEQFFGPGTRLTVL.

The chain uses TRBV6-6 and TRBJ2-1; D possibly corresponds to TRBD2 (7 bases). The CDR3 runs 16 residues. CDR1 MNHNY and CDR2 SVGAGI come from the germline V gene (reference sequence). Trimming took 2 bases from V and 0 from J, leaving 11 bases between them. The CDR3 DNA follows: TGTGCCAGCAGTTACGGGGGCGGGAGCTCCTACAATGAGCAGTTCTTC. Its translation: CASSYGGGSSYNEQFF.

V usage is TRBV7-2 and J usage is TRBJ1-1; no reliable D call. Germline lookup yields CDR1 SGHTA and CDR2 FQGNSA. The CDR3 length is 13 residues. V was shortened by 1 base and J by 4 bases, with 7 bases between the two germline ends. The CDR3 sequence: CASSLVQLTEAFF. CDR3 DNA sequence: TGTGCCAGCAGCTTAGTCCAGCTCACTGAAGCTTTCTTT.

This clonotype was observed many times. CDR3 amino acids: CASTTQVNTEAFF. DNA for the CDR3: TGTGCCAGCACAACACAGGTGAACACTGAAGCTTTCTTT. J is TRBJ1-1 and V is TRBV7-2; possible D gene TRBD1, 5 bases. The germline V gene encodes CDR1 SGHTA and CDR2 FQGNSA. CDR3 length equals 13 residues. The ends were cut back, 7 bases at V and 0 bases at J, with 9 bases in the middle.

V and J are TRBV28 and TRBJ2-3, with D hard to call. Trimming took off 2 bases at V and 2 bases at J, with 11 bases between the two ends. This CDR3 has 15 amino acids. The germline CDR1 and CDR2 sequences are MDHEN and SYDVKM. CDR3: CASSLSAGDTDTQYF. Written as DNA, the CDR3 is TGTGCCAGCAGTTTAAGTGCAGGCGACACAGATACGCAGTATTTT.